These 19 T cell receptor beta chains originate from one sample sequenced in a study of T cell responses to AZD1222 COVID-19 vaccine. Only in-frame clones appear in the TCRdb table, and some are missing; sequencing was by immunoSEQ multiplex PCR. The sample holds tens of thousands of clones, around nine tenths seen once. Sequences were derived from peripheral blood, sampled on day 0 of AZD1222 vaccination. The receptors come from an adult in good health.

The chain has TRBV5-1 and TRBJ2-7, with a tentative D call TRBD1 (5 bases). Germline lookup yields CDR1 SGHRS and CDR2 YFSETQ. Trimming took off 1 base at V and 1 base at J, with 12 bases between the two ends. This CDR3 has 15 amino acids. CDR3: CASSLPRTLSYEQYF. The CDR3 DNA is TGCGCCAGCAGCTTGCCCCGGACACTATCCTACGAGCAGTACTTC. Filled out from reference TRBV5-1 and TRBJ2-7, the complete variable domain reads KAGVTQTPRYLIKTRGQQVTLSCSPISGHRSVSWYQQTPGQGLQFLFEYFSETQRNKGNFPGRFSGRQFSNSRSEMNVSTLELGDSALYLCASSLPRTLSYEQYFGPGTRLTVT.

The chain employs TRBV30 and TRBJ1-2; D is perhaps TRBD1 (5 bases). Between the trimmed V and J ends, which lost 0 bases and 5 bases, there was a span of 16 bases. Germline-derived CDR1 and CDR2 are GTSNPN and SVGIG (reference sequence). CDR3 length: 15 amino acids. CDR3 protein: CAWSVLGGEGYGYTF. Written as DNA, the CDR3 is TGTGCCTGGAGTGTACTCGGGGGAGAAGGGTATGGCTACACCTTC. The variable domain in full, with the rest retrieved from reference TRBV30 and TRBJ1-2, is SQTIHQWPATLVQPVGSPLSLECTVEGTSNPNLYWYRQAAGRGLQLLFYSVGIGQISSEVPQNLSASRPQDRQFILSSKKLLLSDSGFYLCAWSVLGGEGYGYTFGSGTRLTVV.

The rearrangement joins TRBV30 to TRBJ2-3; the match to TRBD1 covers 10 bases. The CDR3 has 15 amino acids. The germline V gene encodes CDR1 GTSNPN and CDR2 SVGIG (reference sequence). Trimming removed 3 bases from V and 3 bases from J; junction bases left unmatched: 6. The CDR3 DNA reads as TGTGCCTGGAGGGGACAGGGGTTGAGGACAGATACGCAGTATTTT. This gives the protein CAWRGQGLRTDTQYF.

V gene TRBV19 combines with J gene TRBJ1-2; no clear D gene. In germline, CDR1 is LNHDA, CDR2 SQIVND (reference sequence). This CDR3 comprises 14 residues. V was cut by 5 bases and J by 3 bases, with 13 bases left in between. The CDR3 DNA is TGTGCCAGTAGTGTAGTGGGGAAGGACTATGGCTACACCTTC. Translation: CASSVVGKDYGYTF.

The V call is TRBV18, the J call TRBJ2-7; D is possibly TRBD1 or TRBD2 (7 bases each). Trimming removed 6 bases from V and 4 bases from J, with 19 bases in between. Looked up from germline, CDR1 is KGHSH and CDR2 is LQKENI. This CDR3 spans 15 amino acids. The CDR3 DNA sequence: TGTGCCAGCTCGGGTTCCCAGGGGGGGAGATACGAGCAGTACTTC. This encodes CASSGSQGGRYEQYF.

This chain's CDR3 is CASSSRTLLGEKLFF. CDR3 nucleotide sequence: TGTGCCAGCAGCTCCCGGACATTGTTAGGCGAAAAACTGTTTTTT. This chain uses TRBV7-2 with TRBJ1-4; D may be TRBD1 (5 bases). The germline gives CDR1 SGHTA, CDR2 FQGNSA. Trimming left V 4 bases short and J 8 bases short, with 17 bases between. The CDR3 is 15 residues long.

This clone was picked up one time. The genes are TRBV2 and TRBJ1-4, with 7 bases matching TRBD1. Per germline, CDR1 SNHLY and CDR2 FYNNEI. V lost 8 bases, J lost 2 bases, and 5 bases stayed unmatched. CDR3 size: 14 residues. The CDR3 region is CASEGALTNEKLFF. CDR3 DNA: TGTGCCAGCGAGGGGGCGCTGACTAATGAAAAACTGTTTTTT.

The V call is TRBV5-1, the J call TRBJ1-2; D is possibly TRBD1 (6 bases). CDR3 length equals 15 residues. The V gene's germline CDR1 is SGHRS and CDR2 YFSETQ. Deletions cut 4 bases from V and 5 bases from J, with 18 bases between. The CDR3, as DNA: TGCGCCAGCAGCGGGGGGGCCCAGGGACGGTATGGCTACACCTTC. Protein product: CASSGGAQGRYGYTF.

This chain links TRBV2 with TRBJ2-7; D possibly corresponds to TRBD1 (6 bases). Germline assignment: CDR1 SNHLY and CDR2 FYNNEI. This CDR3 is 10 amino acids long. The ends were cut back, 7 bases at V and 6 bases at J, with 7 bases in the middle. The CDR3 bases are TGTGCCAGCACAGGGGCCGAGCAGTACTTC. This translates into CASTGAEQYF.

The chain links TRBV19 to TRBJ1-2, with D possibly TRBD1 on 5 matching bases. The CDR3 is 14 amino acids. V lost 6 bases to trimming and J lost 4 bases, with 15 bases between them. Germline V gene sequence: CDR1 LNHDA, CDR2 SQIVND (reference sequence). CDR3 in DNA: TGTGCCAGTAGGGCATCGGGGGGGATCTATGGCTACACCTTC. Protein: CASRASGGIYGYTF.

The V call is TRBV6-2 or TRBV6-3, the J call TRBJ1-4; unclear D gene. Looked up from germline, CDR1 is MNHEY and CDR2 is SVGEGT. The CDR3 contains 15 residues. V was trimmed by 2 bases and J by 8 bases, leaving 15 bases between them. The CDR3 nucleotides read TGTGCCAGCAGTTACCACGTAGAAGCCCCGGAAAAACTGTTTTTT. It translates to CASSYHVEAPEKLFF.

This sequence joins TRBV9 and TRBJ2-5; TRBD2 matches at 8 bases. The V gene end was trimmed by 4 bases and the J gene end by 2 bases; junction bases not matched to a gene: 4. The CDR3 runs to 14 residues. Germline loops: CDR1 SGDLS, CDR2 YYNGEE. CDR3 protein: CASSRLAQQETQYF. The CDR3 DNA reads TGTGCCAGCAGCCGACTAGCGCAACAAGAGACCCAGTACTTC.

This clone was detected once. V usage is TRBV2 and J usage is TRBJ2-5; 7 bases map to TRBD2. Per the germline V gene, CDR1 is SNHLY and CDR2 is FYNNEI. This CDR3 spans 14 amino acids. V shed 4 bases and J 1 base; nucleotides not matched to a gene: 3. CDR3 amino acids: CASSVLALQETQYF. The DNA of the CDR3 is TGTGCCAGCAGTGTACTAGCGCTCCAAGAGACCCAGTACTTC.

Turning to this clone: Additional DNA sequences in this sample encode the identical CDR3. V is TRBV4-1 and J is TRBJ2-1; 7 bases line up with TRBD2. The germline V gene encodes CDR1 MGHRA and CDR2 YSYEKL. The CDR3 sequence is 15 residues long. The ends lost 1 base at V and 3 bases at J; junction bases unmatched: 3. The CDR3 bases are TGCGCCAGCAGCCAAGGCGGGAGTAGCTACAATGAGCAGTTCTTC. Encoded protein: CASSQGGSSYNEQFF.

V and J are TRBV7-9 and TRBJ2-2, with D perhaps matching TRBD2 (6 bases). The CDR3 covers 12 residues. V shed 5 bases and J shed 7 bases, with 8 bases lying between them. CDR1 SEHNR and CDR2 FQNEAQ come from the germline V gene (reference sequence). The DNA of the CDR3 is TGTGCCAGCAGCCCCGGGGGCGGGGAGCTGTTTTTT. Its protein product is CASSPGGGELFF.

The chain employs TRBV27 and TRBJ1-6, with 9 bases aligning to TRBD1. The J segment lost 3 bases and the V segment lost 3 bases, leaving 3 bases of the junction unmatched. Germline assignment: CDR1 MNHEY and CDR2 SMNVEV (reference sequence). The CDR3 runs 16 residues. The CDR3 loop is CASSLRTGVYNSPLHF. DNA for the CDR3: TGTGCCAGCAGTTTGCGGACAGGGGTCTATAATTCACCCCTCCACTTT.

The chain joins TRBV15 to TRBJ2-1, with 9 bases fitting TRBD2. The CDR3 is made up of 15 amino acids. The V and J ends lost 1 base and 8 bases, in that order; junction bases with no gene match: 6. Germline V CDR1 and CDR2: LNHNV, YYDKDF (reference sequence). In DNA, the CDR3 is TGTGCCACCAGCAGAGTTGCGGGAGGGCCCGATGAGCAGTTCTTC. Its translation is CATSRVAGGPDEQFF.

This chain joins TRBV28 and TRBJ1-2, with D possibly being TRBD1 (5 bases). Between the trimmed V and J ends, which lost 3 bases and 1 base, there was a span of 12 bases. The CDR3 runs 15 residues. The germline CDR1 and CDR2 sequences are MDHEN and SYDVKM. The CDR3 DNA follows: TGTGCCAGCAGTTTTTCGTCAGGGCTTAACTATGGCTACACCTTC. Its protein is CASSFSSGLNYGYTF.

V usage is TRBV4-2 and J usage is TRBJ2-2; D possibly corresponds to TRBD2 (5 bases). The V end was cut by 5 bases, the J end by 0 bases, with 13 bases between. The CDR3 length is 16 residues. Germline V gene sequence: CDR1 LGHNA, CDR2 YNFKEQ. The CDR3 protein is CASSSRTGSNTGELFF. The CDR3 region has the DNA TGTGCCAGCAGCTCCCGGACTGGATCGAACACCGGGGAGCTGTTTTTT.